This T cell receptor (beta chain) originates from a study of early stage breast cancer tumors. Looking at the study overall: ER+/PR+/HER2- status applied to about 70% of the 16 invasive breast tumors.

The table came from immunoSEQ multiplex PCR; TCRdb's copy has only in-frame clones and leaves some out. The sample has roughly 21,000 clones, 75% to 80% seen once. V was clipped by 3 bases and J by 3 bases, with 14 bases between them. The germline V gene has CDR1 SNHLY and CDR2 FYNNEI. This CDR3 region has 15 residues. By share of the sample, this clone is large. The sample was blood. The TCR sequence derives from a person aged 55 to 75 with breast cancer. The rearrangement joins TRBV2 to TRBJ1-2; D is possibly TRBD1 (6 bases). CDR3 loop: CASSDPQGSDYGYTF. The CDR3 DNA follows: TGTGCCAGCAGTGACCCACAGGGTTCTGACTATGGCTACACCTTC.